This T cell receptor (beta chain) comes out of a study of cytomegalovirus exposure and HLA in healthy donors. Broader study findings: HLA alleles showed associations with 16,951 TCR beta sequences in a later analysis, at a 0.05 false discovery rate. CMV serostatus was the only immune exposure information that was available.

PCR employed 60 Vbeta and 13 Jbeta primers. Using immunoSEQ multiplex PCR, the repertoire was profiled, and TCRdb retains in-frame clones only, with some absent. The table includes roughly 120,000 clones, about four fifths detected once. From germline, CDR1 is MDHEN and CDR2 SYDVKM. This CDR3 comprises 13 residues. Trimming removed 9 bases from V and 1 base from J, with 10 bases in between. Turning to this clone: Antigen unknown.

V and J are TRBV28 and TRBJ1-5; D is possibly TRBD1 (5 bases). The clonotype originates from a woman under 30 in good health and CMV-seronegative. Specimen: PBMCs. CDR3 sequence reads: CARLRQSNQPQHF. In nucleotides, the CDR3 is TGTGCCAGACTCCGACAGAGCAATCAGCCCCAGCATTTT.